This T cell receptor (beta chain) is from a study of cytomegalovirus exposure and HLA in healthy donors. With 0 bases clipped from V and 6 bases from J, the junction kept 0 bases outside the gene matches. This CDR3 contains 14 residues. Germline CDR1 LNHDA, CDR2 SQIVND (reference sequence). PCR primers comprised 60 Vbeta and 13 Jbeta primers. In the study's own analysis: About 10 million of 80 million or so unique TCR beta chains were shared, per a later count. Libraries were prepared by immunoSEQ multiplex PCR; TCRdb keeps only in-frame clonotypes and omits some of them. V and J calls and clone size are as listed in that table; D and trimming were resolved from the DNA. The data contain some 54,000 clones, approximately 70% of them singletons. This clone was counted a few times. What it binds is not known. Unrecorded immune exposures were likely, despite nominal health at sampling. Study conclusions and caveats: The productive fraction for most TCR beta V segments was about 87% or about 30% in an earlier analysis.

The rearrangement uses TRBV19 and TRBJ2-2, with TRBD1 identical over 8 bases. The sequence was collected from a man younger than 30 in good health and CMV-seronegative. Sequencing used PBMCs. CDR3 bases: TGTGCCAGTAGTATAGAACAGGGGGCCGGGGAGCTGTTTTTT. As protein: CASSIEQGAGELFF.